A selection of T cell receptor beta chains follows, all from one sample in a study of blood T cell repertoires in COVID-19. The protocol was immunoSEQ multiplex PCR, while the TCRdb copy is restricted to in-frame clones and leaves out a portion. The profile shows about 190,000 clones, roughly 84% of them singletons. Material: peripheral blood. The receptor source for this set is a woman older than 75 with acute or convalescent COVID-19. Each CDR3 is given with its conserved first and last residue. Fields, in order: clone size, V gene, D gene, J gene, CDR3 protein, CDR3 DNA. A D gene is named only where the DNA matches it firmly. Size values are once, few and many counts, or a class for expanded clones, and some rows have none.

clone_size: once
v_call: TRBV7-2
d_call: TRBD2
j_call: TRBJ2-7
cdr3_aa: CASSLIAGGGDEQYF
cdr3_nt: TGTGCCAGCAGCCTAATAGCGGGAGGGGGTGACGAGCAGTACTTC

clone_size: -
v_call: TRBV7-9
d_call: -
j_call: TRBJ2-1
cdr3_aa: CASSLGVSVVTLNEQFF
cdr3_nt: TGTGCCAGCAGCTTAGGTGTCTCGGTGGTGACTCTGAATGAGCAGTTCTTC

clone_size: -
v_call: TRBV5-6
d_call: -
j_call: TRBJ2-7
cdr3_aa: CASSLSSSYEQYF
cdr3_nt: TGTGCCAGCAGCTTGTCCAGCTCCTACGAGCAGTACTTC

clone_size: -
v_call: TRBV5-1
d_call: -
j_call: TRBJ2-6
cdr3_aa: CASSPTGTGANVLTF
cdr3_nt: TGCGCCAGCAGCCCAACAGGGACCGGGGCCAACGTCCTGACTTTC

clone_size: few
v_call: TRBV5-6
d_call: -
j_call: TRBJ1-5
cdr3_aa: CASSLGTYQPQHF
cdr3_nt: TGTGCCAGCAGCTTGGGGACTTATCAGCCCCAGCATTTT

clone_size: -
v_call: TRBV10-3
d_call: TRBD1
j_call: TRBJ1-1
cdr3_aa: CAIRGTGAGNTEAFF
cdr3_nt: TGTGCCATCAGGGGGACAGGGGCTGGGAACACTGAAGCTTTCTTT

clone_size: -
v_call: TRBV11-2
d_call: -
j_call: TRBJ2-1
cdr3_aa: CASSFRGGVSYNEQFF
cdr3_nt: TGTGCCAGCAGCTTTAGAGGAGGGGTGTCCTACAATGAGCAGTTCTTC

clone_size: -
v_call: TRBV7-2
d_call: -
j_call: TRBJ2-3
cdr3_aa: CASSSAVGDTDTQYF
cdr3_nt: TGTGCCAGCAGCTCAGCGGTAGGGGATACAGATACGCAGTATTTT

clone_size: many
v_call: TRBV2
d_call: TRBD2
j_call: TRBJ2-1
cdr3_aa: CASTSGRAVEQFF
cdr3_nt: TGTGCCAGCACTAGCGGGAGGGCCGTTGAGCAGTTCTTC

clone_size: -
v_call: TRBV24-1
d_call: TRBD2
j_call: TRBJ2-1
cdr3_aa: CATSDHTSGRDEQFF
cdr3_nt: TGTGCCACCAGTGACCATACTAGCGGGAGGGACGAGCAGTTCTTC

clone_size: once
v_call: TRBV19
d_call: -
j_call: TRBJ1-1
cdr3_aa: CASSIRENTEAFF
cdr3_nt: TGTGCCAGTAGTATTCGGGAAAACACTGAAGCTTTCTTT

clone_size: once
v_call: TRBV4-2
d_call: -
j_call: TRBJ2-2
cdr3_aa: CASSTPRAGELFF
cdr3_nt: TGTGCCAGCAGCACACCCCGGGCCGGGGAGCTGTTTTTT

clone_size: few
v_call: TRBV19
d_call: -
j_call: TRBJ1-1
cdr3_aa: CASKRDSGGTEAFF
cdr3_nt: TGTGCCAGTAAGCGAGACAGCGGGGGGACTGAAGCTTTCTTT

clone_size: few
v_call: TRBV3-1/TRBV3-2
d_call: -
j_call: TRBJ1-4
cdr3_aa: CASSSIPSGEKLFF
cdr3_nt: TGTGCCAGCAGCTCCATACCTTCGGGTGAAAAACTGTTTTTT

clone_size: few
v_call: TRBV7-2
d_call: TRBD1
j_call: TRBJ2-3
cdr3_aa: CASSLIGTGGADTQYF
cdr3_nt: TGTGCCAGCAGCCTGATCGGGACAGGGGGCGCAGATACGCAGTATTTT

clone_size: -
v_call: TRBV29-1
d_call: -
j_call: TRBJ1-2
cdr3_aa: CSVGLGLYGYTF
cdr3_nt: TGCAGCGTTGGGTTGGGCCTCTATGGCTACACCTTC

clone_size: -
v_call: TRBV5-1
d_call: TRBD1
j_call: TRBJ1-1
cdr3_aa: CASSSGQGGIMNTEAFF
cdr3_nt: TGCGCCAGCAGCTCGGGACAGGGTGGGATCATGAACACTGAAGCTTTCTTT

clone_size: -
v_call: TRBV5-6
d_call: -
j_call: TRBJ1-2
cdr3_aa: CASSRDINYGYTF
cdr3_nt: TGTGCCAGCAGCCGAGACATTAACTATGGCTACACCTTC

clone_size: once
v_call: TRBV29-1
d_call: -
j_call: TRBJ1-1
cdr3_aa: CSVATGYTEAFF
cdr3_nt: TGCAGCGTCGCAACAGGGTACACTGAAGCTTTCTTT

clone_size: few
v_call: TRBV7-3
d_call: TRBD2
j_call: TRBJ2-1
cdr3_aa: CASSLEVGLAGVNVNEQFF
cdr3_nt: TGTGCCAGCAGCTTAGAGGTGGGCCTAGCGGGAGTAAATGTAAATGAGCAGTTCTTC

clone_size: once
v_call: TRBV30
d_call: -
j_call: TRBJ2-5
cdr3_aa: CAWSRGEETQYF
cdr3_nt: TGTGCCTGGAGTAGGGGTGAAGAGACCCAGTACTTC

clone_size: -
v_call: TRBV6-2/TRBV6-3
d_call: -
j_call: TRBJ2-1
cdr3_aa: CASSYGPFYRSSYNEQFF
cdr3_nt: TGTGCCAGCAGTTACGGTCCCTTTTATCGGAGCTCCTACAATGAGCAGTTCTTC

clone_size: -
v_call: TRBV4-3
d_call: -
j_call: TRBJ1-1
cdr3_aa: CASSQESVGGRNTEAFF
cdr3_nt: TGCGCCAGCAGCCAAGAGTCCGTAGGCGGGAGGAACACTGAAGCTTTCTTT

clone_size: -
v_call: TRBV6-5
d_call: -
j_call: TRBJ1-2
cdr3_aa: CASRDQGNGYTF
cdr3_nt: TGTGCCAGCAGGGACCAGGGTAATGGCTACACCTTC

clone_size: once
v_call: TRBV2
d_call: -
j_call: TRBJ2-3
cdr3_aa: CASRYPGVDTQYF
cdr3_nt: TGTGCCAGCCGATATCCAGGTGTAGATACGCAGTATTTT

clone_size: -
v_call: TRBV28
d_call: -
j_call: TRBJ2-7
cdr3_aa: CASRKPGTTYEQYF
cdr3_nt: TGTGCCAGCAGGAAACCCGGGACAACCTACGAGCAGTACTTC

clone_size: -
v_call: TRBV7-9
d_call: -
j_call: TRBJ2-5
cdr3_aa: CASSQNPGETQYF
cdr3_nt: TGTGCCAGCAGCCAAAATCCGGGGGAGACCCAGTACTTC

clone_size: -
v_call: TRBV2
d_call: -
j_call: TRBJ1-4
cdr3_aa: CASSDTASNEKLFF
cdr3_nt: TGTGCCAGCAGCGATACAGCCTCTAATGAAAAACTGTTTTTT

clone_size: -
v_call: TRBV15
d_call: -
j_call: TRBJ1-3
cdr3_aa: CATSRTVTGNTIYF
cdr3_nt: TGTGCCACCAGCAGAACAGTTACTGGAAACACCATATATTTT

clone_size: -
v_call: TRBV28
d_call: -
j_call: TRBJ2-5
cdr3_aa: CASSSRQVVRETQYF
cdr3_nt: TGTGCCAGCAGTTCCCGACAGGTTGTAAGGGAGACCCAGTACTTC

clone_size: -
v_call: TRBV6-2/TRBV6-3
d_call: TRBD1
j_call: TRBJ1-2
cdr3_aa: CASSPTTGESGYTF
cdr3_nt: TGTGCCAGCAGCCCAACGACAGGGGAGAGTGGCTACACCTTC

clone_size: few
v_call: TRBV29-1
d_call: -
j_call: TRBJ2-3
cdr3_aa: CSVDSIGGDTDTQYF
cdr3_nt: TGCAGCGTCGACTCCATTGGCGGGGACACAGATACGCAGTATTTT

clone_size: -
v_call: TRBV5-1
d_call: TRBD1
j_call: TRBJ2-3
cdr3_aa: CASSRDRGADTQYF
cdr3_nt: TGCGCCAGCAGCCGGGACAGGGGGGCAGATACGCAGTATTTT

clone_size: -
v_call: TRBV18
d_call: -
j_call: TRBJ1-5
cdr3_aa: CASSLRQDYQPQHF
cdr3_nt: TGTGCCAGCTCACTCCGACAGGACTATCAGCCCCAGCATTTT

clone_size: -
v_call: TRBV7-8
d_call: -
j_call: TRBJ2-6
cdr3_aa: CASSLVSGQSYSGANVLTF
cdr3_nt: TGTGCCAGCAGCTTAGTGTCAGGACAGAGTTACTCTGGGGCCAACGTCCTGACTTTC

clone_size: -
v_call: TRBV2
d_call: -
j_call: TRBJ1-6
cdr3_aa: CASSLTAVNSPLHF
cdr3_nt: TGTGCCAGCAGTCTGACAGCAGTCAATTCACCCCTCCACTTT

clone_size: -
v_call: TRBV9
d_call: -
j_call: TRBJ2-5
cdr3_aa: CASSPSGNKETQYF
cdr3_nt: TGTGCCAGCAGCCCCTCCGGGAACAAGGAGACCCAGTACTTC

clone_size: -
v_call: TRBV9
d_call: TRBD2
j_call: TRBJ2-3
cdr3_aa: CASSAPQGGSSTDTQYF
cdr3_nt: TGTGCCAGCAGCGCCCCCCAGGGCGGGAGTAGCACAGATACGCAGTATTTT

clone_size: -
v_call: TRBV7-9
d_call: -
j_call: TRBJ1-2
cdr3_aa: CASSLELPGDGYTF
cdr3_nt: TGTGCCAGCAGCTTAGAATTACCAGGGGACGGCTACACCTTC

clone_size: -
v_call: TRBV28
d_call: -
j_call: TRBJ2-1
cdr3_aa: CATYFNKQFF
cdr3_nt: TGTGCCACTTACTTCAATAAGCAGTTCTTC

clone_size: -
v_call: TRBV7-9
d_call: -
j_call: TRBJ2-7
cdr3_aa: CASSQAGFYEQYF
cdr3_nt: TGTGCCAGCAGCCAGGCAGGGTTCTACGAGCAGTACTTC

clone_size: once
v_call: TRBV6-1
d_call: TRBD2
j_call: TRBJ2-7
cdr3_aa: CASSDGLAGGPYREQYF
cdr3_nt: TGTGCCAGCAGTGACGGACTAGCGGGAGGGCCTTATCGCGAGCAGTACTTC

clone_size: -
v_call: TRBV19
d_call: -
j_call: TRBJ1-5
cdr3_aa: CASSMKGLGNQPQHF
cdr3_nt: TGTGCCAGTAGTATGAAGGGGCTTGGCAATCAGCCCCAGCATTTT

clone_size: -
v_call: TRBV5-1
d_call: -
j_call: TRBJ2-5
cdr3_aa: CASSQQLGAGQETQYF
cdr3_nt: TGCGCCAGCAGCCAACAACTGGGGGCCGGACAGGAGACCCAGTACTTC

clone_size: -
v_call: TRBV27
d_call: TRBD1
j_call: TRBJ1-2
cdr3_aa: CASRYTSGGGYTF
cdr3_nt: TGTGCCAGCAGATATACCTCAGGGGGCGGCTACACCTTC

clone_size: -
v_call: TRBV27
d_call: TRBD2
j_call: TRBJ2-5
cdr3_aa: CASRPIRLAVQETQYF
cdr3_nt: TGTGCCAGCAGACCAATAAGACTAGCGGTACAAGAGACCCAGTACTTC

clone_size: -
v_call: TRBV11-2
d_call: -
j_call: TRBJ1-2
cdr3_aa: CASSLYRDRDTF
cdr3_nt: TGTGCCAGCAGCTTATATCGGGATCGCGACACCTTC

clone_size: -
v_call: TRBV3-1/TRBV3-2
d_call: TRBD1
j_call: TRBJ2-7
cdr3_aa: CASSQGRTGTTYEQYF
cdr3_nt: TGTGCCAGCAGCCAAGGCAGGACAGGCACCACCTACGAGCAGTACTTC

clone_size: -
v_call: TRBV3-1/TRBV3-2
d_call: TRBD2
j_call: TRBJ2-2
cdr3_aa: CASSPRTSGNTGELFF
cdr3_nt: TGTGCCAGCAGCCCTCGGACTAGCGGAAACACCGGGGAGCTGTTTTTT

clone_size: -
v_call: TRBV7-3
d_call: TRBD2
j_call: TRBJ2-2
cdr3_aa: CASSQWTSGANTGELFF
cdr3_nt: TGTGCCAGCAGCCAATGGACTAGCGGGGCGAACACCGGGGAGCTGTTTTTT

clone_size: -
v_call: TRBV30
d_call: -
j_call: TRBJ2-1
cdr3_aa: CAWSHGSYNEQFF
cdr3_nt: TGTGCCTGGAGCCACGGGAGTTACAATGAGCAGTTCTTC